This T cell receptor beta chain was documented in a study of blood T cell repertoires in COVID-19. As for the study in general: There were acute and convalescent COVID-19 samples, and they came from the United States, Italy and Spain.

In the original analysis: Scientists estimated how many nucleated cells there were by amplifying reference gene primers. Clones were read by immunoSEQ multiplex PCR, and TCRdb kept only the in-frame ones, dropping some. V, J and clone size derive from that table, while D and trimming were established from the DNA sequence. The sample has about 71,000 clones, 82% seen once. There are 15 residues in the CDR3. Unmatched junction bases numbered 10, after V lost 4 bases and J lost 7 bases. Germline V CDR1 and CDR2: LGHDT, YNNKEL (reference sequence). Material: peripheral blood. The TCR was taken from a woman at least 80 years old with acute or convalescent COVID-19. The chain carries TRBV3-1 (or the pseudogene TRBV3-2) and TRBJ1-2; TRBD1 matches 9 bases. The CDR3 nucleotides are TGTGCCAGCAGCCGGGACAGGGAAGCTTTGTCTGGCTACACCTTC. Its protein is CASSRDREALSGYTF.